This T cell receptor beta chain was observed in a study of response to subunit inactivated influenza vaccine. From the RT-PCR reads, TCRdb called clonotypes with MiXCR, one entry per CDR3 protein. In the table there are roughly 710,000 distinct CDR3 sequences, roughly 15% of which are singletons. Study-level results: There was a suggestion from the authors that each seasonal influenza vaccination recruits few new T cells.

Points on this clonotype: The antigen remains undetermined.

Germline V gene lookup returns CDR1 SGHNT and CDR2 YYREEE (reference sequence). The CDR3 has 15 residues. Deletions cut 5 bases from V and 0 bases from J, with 11 bases between. The specimen comprised PBMCs from blood, sampled 14 to 15 days before vaccination. The origin of this receptor is a man aged 50 to 60 who received an inactivated influenza vaccine. The V call is TRBV5-4, the J call TRBJ2-2, with D perhaps TRBD1 (6 bases). In DNA, the CDR3 is TGTGCCAGCAGGGACAGCGCAGCGAACACCGGGGAGCTGTTTTTT. It encodes CASRDSAANTGELFF.